Each of the 25 T cell receptor beta chains below was sequenced from the same sample in a study of shared clonotypes between healthy human individuals. Clones were read by immunoSEQ multiplex PCR, and TCRdb kept only the in-frame ones, dropping some. Of under 600,000 clones in the sample, roughly 97% are singletons; the top ten hold 0.057%. The sequenced sample consisted of naive CD4+ T cells sorted from blood. Subset here: CD45RA+ positively selected. Source of these receptors: a woman in her twenties or thirties in good health.

J is TRBJ1-2 and V is TRBV2, with D unclear. Germline V lookup: CDR1 SNHLY, CDR2 FYNNEI. Trimming cost V 10 bases and J 7 bases, with 16 bases left between them. The CDR3 consists of 12 residues. CDR3 DNA sequence: TGTGCCACCGAAGGGCGCGGGAGTGGCTACACCTTC. Translation: CATEGRGSGYTF.

A single count supports this clone. The chain recombines TRBV5-1 with TRBJ2-2; TRBD2 agrees at 14 bases. CDR1 and CDR2 (germline): SGHRS, YFSETQ. The CDR3 length is 17 residues. V trimming: 4 bases; J trimming: 5 bases; junction bases outside the gene matches: 7. Here the CDR3 DNA reads TGCGCCAGCAGCCCCGGGACTAGCGGGAGAGTAACCGGGGAGCTGTTTTTT. Translating it yields CASSPGTSGRVTGELFF.

This clone showed up just once. V and J are TRBV19 and TRBJ2-1, with unresolved D. The CDR3 spans 16 residues. Germline CDR1 reads LNHDA; CDR2 reads SQIVND (reference sequence). V lost 7 bases and J lost 1, with 17 bases in between. CDR3 nucleotide sequence: TGTGCCAGTACTCCGGCACACGCTGTTTCCTACAATGAGCAGTTCTTC. The encoded protein is CASTPAHAVSYNEQFF. The full variable domain, with the rest looked up from reference TRBV19 and TRBJ2-1, is DGGITQSPKYLFRKEGQNVTLSCEQNLNHDAMYWYRQDPGQGLRLIYYSQIVNDFQKGDIAEGYSVSREKKESFPLTVTSAQKNPTAFYLCASTPAHAVSYNEQFFGPGTRLTVL.

The chain joins TRBV5-1 to TRBJ1-3; D is uncertain. Germline V lookup: CDR1 SGHRS, CDR2 YFSETQ. Trimming shortened V by 4 bases and J by 8 bases, and 13 bases separated the two germline ends. This CDR3 is built from 13 residues. The CDR3 DNA sequence: TGCGCCAGCAGCCTAAAGTCTAGGGACACCATATATTTT. Amino acids: CASSLKSRDTIYF. Full variable domain (remainder filled in from reference TRBV5-1 and TRBJ1-3): KAGVTQTPRYLIKTRGQQVTLSCSPISGHRSVSWYQQTPGQGLQFLFEYFSETQRNKGNFPGRFSGRQFSNSRSEMNVSTLELGDSALYLCASSLKSRDTIYFGEGSWLTVV.

The V call is TRBV9, the J call TRBJ2-5; 14 nucleotides agree with TRBD2. V shed 0 bases and J 5 bases; nucleotides not matched to a gene: 6. Germline V gene data show CDR1 as SGDLS and CDR2 as YYNGEE. There are 17 residues in the CDR3. CDR3 sequence reads: CASSVGLAGGSDETQYF. The CDR3 DNA reads TGTGCCAGCAGCGTAGGACTAGCGGGAGGGTCTGACGAGACCCAGTACTTC.

This sequence joins TRBV19 and TRBJ2-2, with a tentative D call TRBD2 (5 bases). CDR1 and CDR2 (germline): LNHDA, SQIVND (reference sequence). The CDR3 length is 15 residues. Trimming took 2 bases from V and 3 from J, leaving 10 bases between them. CDR3 region: CASSIRRWDTGELFF. The DNA for the CDR3 is TGTGCCAGTAGTATAAGGAGGTGGGACACCGGGGAGCTGTTTTTT.

The chain is built from TRBV5-1 and TRBJ1-5; D might be TRBD1 (5 bases). V was clipped by 2 bases and J by 2 bases, with 8 bases between them. In germline, CDR1 is SGHRS, CDR2 YFSETQ. This CDR3 is 14 amino acids long. The CDR3 loop is CASSFDSRNQPQHF. CDR3 sequence (DNA): TGCGCCAGCAGCTTTGACAGCCGCAATCAGCCCCAGCATTTT.

This chain uses TRBV7-9 with TRBJ2-5; D is possibly TRBD2 (6 bases). Germline V gene sequence: CDR1 SEHNR, CDR2 FQNEAQ (reference sequence). This CDR3 region has 16 residues. Trimming stripped 2 bases from V and 5 bases from J, with 18 bases between. The CDR3 DNA is TGTGCCAGCAGCTTACGGGATGCGGTTCGGGGGGAGACCCAGTACTTC. Translation gives CASSLRDAVRGETQYF.

The gene calls are TRBV9 and TRBJ2-2; a possible D gene is TRBD1 (5 bases). Trimming took off 3 bases at V and 2 bases at J, with 8 bases between the two ends. From germline, CDR1 is SGDLS and CDR2 YYNGEE. The CDR3 extends over 14 amino acids. DNA of the CDR3: TGTGCCAGCAGCGGAGGACAAAACACCGGGGAGCTGTTTTTT. It encodes CASSGGQNTGELFF.

This chain uses TRBV2 with TRBJ1-2, with a tentative D call TRBD1 (6 bases). V lost 9 bases and J 2 bases, leaving 10 bases between the germline ends. The length of the CDR3 is 12 residues. Germline V lookup: CDR1 SNHLY, CDR2 FYNNEI. In nucleotides, the CDR3 is TGTGCCAGGTCAGGACAGAACTATGGCTACACCTTC. Translation gives CARSGQNYGYTF.

This chain joins TRBV19 and TRBJ2-7, with a possible D match to TRBD2 (5 bases). V was shortened by 4 bases and J by 6 bases, with 19 bases between the two germline ends. CDR1 is LNHDA, CDR2 SQIVND, per germline (reference sequence). The CDR3 is made up of 15 amino acids. The CDR3 DNA sequence: TGTGCCAGTAGTACCTGGACGGAGGCCGGTTTCGAGCAGTACTTC. Translation gives CASSTWTEAGFEQYF.

The chain has TRBV28 and TRBJ2-7; TRBD1 is a possible D gene (6 bases). The CDR3 has 13 amino acids. The V gene lost 8 bases and the J gene lost 3 bases, with 14 bases spanning the gap. The V gene's germline CDR1 is MDHEN and CDR2 SYDVKM. The CDR3 nucleotides read TGTGCCAGCCTGGCCGGGACACTCTACGAGCAGTACTTC. Its translation: CASLAGTLYEQYF. Complete variable domain (other parts from reference TRBV28 and TRBJ2-7): DVKVTQSSRYLVKRTGEKVFLECVQDMDHENMFWYRQDPGLGLRLIYFSYDVKMKEKGDIPEGYSVSREKKERFSLILESASTNQTSMYLCASLAGTLYEQYFGPGTRLTVT.

The V and J genes are TRBV6-1 and TRBJ1-1; D gene uncertain. V lost 6 bases, J lost 3 bases, and 8 bases lay in between. CDR3 length equals 12 residues. Germline CDR1 is MNHNS and CDR2 is SASEGT. The chain's CDR3 is CASRDTYTEAFF. The CDR3 DNA reads as TGTGCCAGCAGAGACACTTACACTGAAGCTTTCTTT.

V is TRBV11-2 and J is TRBJ2-3, with 7 bases that match TRBD1. The CDR3 has 16 residues. Trimming at V came to 1 base and at J to 2 bases, leaving 6 bases not matched to a gene. Germline V CDR1 and CDR2: SGHAT, FQNNGV. Here the CDR3 DNA reads TGTGCCAGCAGCTTAGCCAGGGGGAGTAACACAGATACGCAGTATTTT. Its protein product is CASSLARGSNTDTQYF.

The chain couples TRBV2 to TRBJ2-5; the D is unclear. TRBJ2-7 matches the DNA end more closely, so the J call is doubtful. Per the germline V gene, CDR1 is SNHLY and CDR2 is FYNNEI. This CDR3 is built from 12 residues. The CDR3, as DNA: TGTGCCAGCAGTGACCTACATTACGAGCAGTACTTC. Its protein is CASSDLHYEQYF.

The chain employs TRBV28 and TRBJ2-5, with a possible D match to TRBD1 (5 bases). V gave up 6 bases and J gave up 5 bases, with 16 bases separating them. Germline V CDR1 and CDR2: MDHEN, SYDVKM. This CDR3 has 14 amino acids. The CDR3 bases are TGTGCCAGCAGGCCGGACACAGCGCGGGAGACCCAGTACTTC. Encoded protein: CASRPDTARETQYF.

The V call is TRBV2, the J call TRBJ2-7, with TRBD1 matching 7 bases. V was pared by 3 bases and J by 3 bases, with 5 bases of the junction left unmatched. The CDR3 loop spans 14 amino acids. Germline V gene data show CDR1 as SNHLY and CDR2 as FYNNEI. The DNA for the CDR3 is TGTGCCAGCAGTGATCTACAGGGGTACTACGAGCAGTACTTC. Protein: CASSDLQGYYEQYF.

This chain joins TRBV11-2 and TRBJ2-5; D may be TRBD1 (6 bases). Germline V gene sequence: CDR1 SGHAT, CDR2 FQNNGV. V dropped 5 bases and J dropped 5 bases, with 21 bases sitting between them. The CDR3 has 16 amino acids. The CDR3 loop reads CASSQRGRQRGETQYF. As DNA, the CDR3 is TGTGCCAGCAGCCAACGCGGTCGGCAGAGGGGGGAGACCCAGTACTTC.

V is TRBV7-9 and J is TRBJ2-6; D is perhaps TRBD1 (6 bases). The CDR3 has 17 amino acids. The germline V gene has CDR1 SEHNR and CDR2 FQNEAQ (reference sequence). The V and J ends lost 10 bases and 0 bases respectively, with 19 bases between them. The CDR3 region has the DNA TGTGCCACCCCCCCCCAGGGGCTCTACTCTGGGGCCAACGTCCTGACTTTC. It specifies CATPPQGLYSGANVLTF.

This chain connects TRBV27 to TRBJ1-1; TRBD1 is a possible D gene (6 bases). The CDR3 is made up of 17 amino acids. Between the trimmed V and J ends, which lost 7 bases and 1 base, there was a span of 22 bases. CDR1 and CDR2 (germline): MNHEY, SMNVEV (reference sequence). The CDR3 coding sequence is TGTGCCAGCACCCGAAGGGGGACCTCGTGGGGGAACACTGAAGCTTTCTTT. This sequence encodes CASTRRGTSWGNTEAFF.

CDR3 bases: TGTGCCAGCAGCTCCAGATCGGGGGCTGGAAACACCATATATTTT. It codes for CASSSRSGAGNTIYF. This sequence joins TRBV7-9 and TRBJ1-3; a possible D gene is TRBD1 (5 bases). Germline CDR1 reads SEHNR; CDR2 reads FQNEAQ (reference sequence). The CDR3 covers 15 residues. Trimming took off 4 bases at V and 2 bases at J, with 12 bases between the two ends.

The rearrangement joins TRBV28 to TRBJ1-5; D is perhaps TRBD1 (5 bases). The CDR3 is 15 residues long. Germline V CDR1 and CDR2: MDHEN, SYDVKM. V was clipped by 7 bases and J by 6 bases, with 19 bases between them. The CDR3 reads CASTRRRGLAQPQHF. The CDR3 nucleotides read TGTGCCAGCACCCGTCGGAGGGGACTCGCTCAGCCCCAGCATTTT.

The rearrangement uses TRBV29-1 and TRBJ1-1, with D unresolved. V was trimmed by 5 bases and J by 4 bases, leaving 11 bases between them. The CDR3 has 12 residues. Germline-derived CDR1 and CDR2 are SQVTM and ANQGSEA. CDR3 in DNA: TGCAGCGTTTCGAGGGATGGCACTGAAGCTTTCTTT. This codes for CSVSRDGTEAFF.

The chain carries TRBV15 and TRBJ1-1; D is unresolved. CDR3 size: 17 residues. V was trimmed by 0 bases and J by 5 bases, leaving 19 bases between them. CDR1 and CDR2 (germline): LNHNV, YYDKDF (reference sequence). The CDR3 DNA sequence: TGTGCCACCAGCAGAGACATCACGTTTGAGGGATGGACTGAAGCTTTCTTT. Protein product: CATSRDITFEGWTEAFF.

The V gene is TRBV7-4, the J gene TRBJ2-5; D remains ambiguous. Per germline, CDR1 SGHVT and CDR2 SQSDAQ. The ends were cut back, 4 bases at V and 3 bases at J, with 3 bases in the middle. The CDR3 runs to 11 residues. CDR3 nucleotides: TGTGCCAGCAGCTCCGAAGAGACCCAGTACTTC. It encodes CASSSEETQYF.